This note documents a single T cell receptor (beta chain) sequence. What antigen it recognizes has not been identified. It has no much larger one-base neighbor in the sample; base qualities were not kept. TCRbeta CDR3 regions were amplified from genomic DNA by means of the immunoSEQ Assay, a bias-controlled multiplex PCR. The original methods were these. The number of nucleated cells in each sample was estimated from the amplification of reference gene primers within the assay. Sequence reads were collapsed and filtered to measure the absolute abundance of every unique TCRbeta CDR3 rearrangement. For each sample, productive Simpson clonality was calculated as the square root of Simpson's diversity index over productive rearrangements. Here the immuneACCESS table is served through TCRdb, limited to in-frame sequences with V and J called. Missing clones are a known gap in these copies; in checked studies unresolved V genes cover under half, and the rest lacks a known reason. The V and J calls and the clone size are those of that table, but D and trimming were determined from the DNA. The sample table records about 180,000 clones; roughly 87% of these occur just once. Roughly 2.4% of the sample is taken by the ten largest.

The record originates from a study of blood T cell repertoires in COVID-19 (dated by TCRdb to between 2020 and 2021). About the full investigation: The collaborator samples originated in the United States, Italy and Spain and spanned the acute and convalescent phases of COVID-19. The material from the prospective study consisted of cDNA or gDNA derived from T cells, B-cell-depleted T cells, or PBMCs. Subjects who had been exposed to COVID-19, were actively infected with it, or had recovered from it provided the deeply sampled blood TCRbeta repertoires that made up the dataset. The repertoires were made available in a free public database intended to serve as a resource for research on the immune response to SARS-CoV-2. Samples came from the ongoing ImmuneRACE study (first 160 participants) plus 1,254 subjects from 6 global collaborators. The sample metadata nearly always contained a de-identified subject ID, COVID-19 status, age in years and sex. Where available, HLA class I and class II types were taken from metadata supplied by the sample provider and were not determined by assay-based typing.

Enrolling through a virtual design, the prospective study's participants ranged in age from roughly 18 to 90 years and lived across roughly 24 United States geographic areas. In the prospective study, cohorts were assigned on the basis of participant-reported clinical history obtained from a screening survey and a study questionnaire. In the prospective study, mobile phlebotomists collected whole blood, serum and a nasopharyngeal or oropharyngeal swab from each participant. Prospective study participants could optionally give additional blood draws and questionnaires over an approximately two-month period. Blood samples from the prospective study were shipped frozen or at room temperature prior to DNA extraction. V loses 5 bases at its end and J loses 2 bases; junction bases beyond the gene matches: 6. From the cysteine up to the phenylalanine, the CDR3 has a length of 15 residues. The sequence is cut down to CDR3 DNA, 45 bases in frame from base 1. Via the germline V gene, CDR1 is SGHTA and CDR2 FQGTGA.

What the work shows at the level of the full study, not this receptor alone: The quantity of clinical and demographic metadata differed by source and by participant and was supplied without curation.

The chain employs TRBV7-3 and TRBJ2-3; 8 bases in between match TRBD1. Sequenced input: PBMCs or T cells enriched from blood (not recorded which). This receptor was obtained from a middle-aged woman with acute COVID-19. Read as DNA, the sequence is TGTGCCAGCAGCAGACAGGGGACCTACACAGATACGCAGTATTTT. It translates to CASSRQGTYTDTQYF.